These 9 T cell receptor beta chains came from one sample sequenced in a study of regulatory T cells in long-lasting Graves disease. As to time point: newly diagnosed GD, antithyroid drugs for less than 3 months. RNA from PBMCs was the source of the TCR library. CDR3-region Arm-PCR and iRepertoire HTBI primers produced the TCR beta libraries. TCRdb reanalysed the multiplex PCR reads using MiXCR and keeps one entry per CDR3 protein. The repertoire has 450,000 to 600,000 distinct CDR3 sequences, approximately 13% of them found once; the top ten carry roughly a tenth. This sample also belongs to another study, concerning T cells in Graves' hyperthyroidism and ophthalmopathy.

The input for sequencing was peripheral blood mononuclear cells (PBMCs), taken at new diagnosis, from a patient treated with antithyroid drugs. These receptors came from a man aged 30 to 45 with Graves disease.

This clonotype was detected ten times or more. The chain recombines TRBV5-5 with TRBJ2-4; 9 bases fit TRBD1. CDR1 and CDR2 from the germline V gene are SGHKS and YYEKEE (reference sequence). The CDR3 is 13 amino acids. V shed 9 bases, J shed 5 bases, and the junction held 6 bases outside the gene matches. Here the CDR3 DNA reads TGTGCCACTAACAGGGGGCAGGAAAACATTCAGTACTTC. Translated, it gives CATNRGQENIQYF.

Ten or more counts support this clonotype. The V and J genes are TRBV5-4 and TRBJ2-5; 9 positions match TRBD2. The CDR3 covers 15 residues. J lost 3 bases, V lost 2 bases, and 5 bases had no gene match. Germline loops: CDR1 SGHNT, CDR2 YYREEE (reference sequence). CDR3 loop: CASSFPGLAEETQYF. The CDR3 coding sequence is TGTGCCAGCAGCTTTCCGGGACTAGCAGAAGAGACCCAGTACTTC.

CDR3 amino acids: CASSADRGGYGYTF. The CDR3 region has the DNA TGTGCCAGCAGTGCGGACAGGGGCGGCTATGGCTACACCTTC. The rearrangement links TRBV2 to TRBJ1-2, with 9 bases that match TRBD1. Germline-derived CDR1 and CDR2 are SNHLY and FYNNEI. The CDR3 extends over 14 amino acids. J lost 4 bases, V lost 4 bases, and 4 bases had no gene match.

This clonotype was counted at least ten times. The chain uses TRBV2 and TRBJ1-5; TRBD1 is a possible D gene (6 bases). This CDR3 spans 15 amino acids. Trimming shortened V by 6 bases and J by 7 bases, and 19 bases separated the two germline ends. The germline V gene encodes CDR1 SNHLY and CDR2 FYNNEI. CDR3 sequence reads: CASSPLQGGGQPQHF. CDR3 coding DNA: TGTGCCAGCAGCCCACTACAGGGAGGGGGGCAGCCCCAGCATTTT.

This clonotype was seen only a few times. The chain employs TRBV24-1 and TRBJ2-7; 9 nucleotides match TRBD1. Germline V lookup: CDR1 KGHDR, CDR2 SFDVKD. The CDR3 loop spans 15 amino acids. J lost 1 base, V lost 3 bases, and 3 bases had no gene match. CDR3 sequence reads: CATSDAGQGSYEQYF. CDR3 nucleotide sequence: TGTGCCACCAGTGATGCGGGACAGGGATCCTACGAGCAGTACTTC.

The chain is built from TRBV10-3 and TRBJ1-3, with unresolved D. V shed 0 bases and J shed 0 bases, with 6 bases lying between them. Germline loops: CDR1 ENHRY, CDR2 SYGVKD. The CDR3 runs to 15 residues. CDR3 coding DNA: TGTGCCATCAGTGAGTCGCCAGTCTCTGGAAACACCATATATTTT. Protein product: CAISESPVSGNTIYF.

The table lists this clonotype with many counts. The CDR3 bases are TGTGCCAGCAGTGTAACTAGCGGGATTTCCTACAATGAGCAGTTCTTC. Its protein is CASSVTSGISYNEQFF. The V and J genes are TRBV27 and TRBJ2-1; 10 nucleotides line up with TRBD2. The V gene's germline CDR1 is MNHEY and CDR2 SMNVEV (reference sequence). V shed 5 bases, J shed 1 base, and the junction held 5 bases outside the gene matches. CDR3 size: 16 residues.

This chain links TRBV29-1 with TRBJ2-4; 9 bases map to TRBD2. Germline loops: CDR1 SQVTM, CDR2 ANQGSEA. After removal of 0 bases from V and 0 bases from J, the junction contained 9 bases not matched to a gene. This CDR3 is built from 18 residues. The DNA of the CDR3 is TGCAGCGTTGAAGAGCTAGCGGGGACCCCCATAGCCAAAAACATTCAGTACTTC. This sequence encodes CSVEELAGTPIAKNIQYF.

This clonotype was seen repeatedly, ten times or more. The chain carries TRBV12-3 or TRBV12-4 and TRBJ2-7; no clear D. Trimming left V 6 bases short and J 3 bases short, with 12 bases between. This CDR3 has 13 residues. Written as DNA, the CDR3 is TGTGCCAGCAGCCCGACTGAATACTACGAGCAGTACTTC. This sequence encodes CASSPTEYYEQYF.